This is a list of T cell receptor beta chains from one sample in a study of tumor-infiltrating lymphocytes in primary liver carcinoma. Each CDR3 protein is one row after TCRdb ran MiXCR on the multiplex PCR reads. Of hundreds of thousands of distinct CDR3 sequences in the sample, more than 55% were seen once. The material sequenced was peripheral blood. These TCRs come from a woman aged 30 to 39 with primary liver carcinoma and hepatitis B virus infection. The CDR3 runs from the conserved cysteine through the conserved F or W. Each record gives: J gene, clone size, V gene, D gene, CDR3 DNA, CDR3 protein. A D gene is named only where the DNA matches it firmly. Clone sizes are given selectively: once, few, many, or a class where the clone is expanded.

j_gene: TRBJ2-1; abundance: few; v_gene: TRBV13; d_gene: -; CDR3nt: TGTGCCAGCAGCTTAGTGGGCGGCTACAATGAGCAGTTCTTC; CDR3aa: CASSLVGGYNEQFF
j_gene: TRBJ2-1; abundance: -; v_gene: TRBV24-1; d_gene: -; CDR3nt: TGTGCCACCAGTGATTTCCCGGACGGGAAGAATGAGCAGCTCTTC; CDR3aa: CATSDFPDGKNEQLF
j_gene: TRBJ2-3; abundance: -; v_gene: TRBV14; d_gene: -; CDR3nt: TGTGCCAGCAGCCGGGGGTCCACTCTGCAGTATTTT; CDR3aa: CASSRGSTLQYF
j_gene: TRBJ2-2; abundance: once; v_gene: TRBV12-3/TRBV12-4; d_gene: -; CDR3nt: TGTACCAGCAGCGCCACAGTGACAAACGGGGAACTGTTTTTT; CDR3aa: CTSSATVTNGELFF
j_gene: TRBJ2-7; abundance: -; v_gene: TRBV5-6; d_gene: -; CDR3nt: TGTGCCAGCAGTCCCGGGACACAGTCCTACGAGCAGCACTTC; CDR3aa: CASSPGTQSYEQHF
j_gene: TRBJ1-3; abundance: few; v_gene: TRBV7-9; d_gene: TRBD1; CDR3nt: TGTGCCAGCAGCCAAACAGGGGCCGGGGCGGCATATTTT; CDR3aa: CASSQTGAGAAYF
j_gene: TRBJ2-5; abundance: -; v_gene: TRBV7-9; d_gene: -; CDR3nt: TGTGCCTTATACTCTGTAGGGACCCAGTACTTC; CDR3aa: CALYSVGTQYF
j_gene: TRBJ1-5; abundance: -; v_gene: TRBV6-6; d_gene: TRBD1; CDR3nt: TGTGCCAGCAGTCCCTTCCGACAGGGGCGCGACAATCAGCCCCAGCATTTT; CDR3aa: CASSPFRQGRDNQPQHF
j_gene: TRBJ2-7; abundance: many; v_gene: TRBV11-2; d_gene: -; CDR3nt: TGTGCCAGCAGCTTAGAGGCCAGAGCACGCCGGACCCCCTACGAGCAGTACTTC; CDR3aa: CASSLEARARRTPYEQYF
j_gene: TRBJ2-7; abundance: -; v_gene: TRBV11-2; d_gene: -; CDR3nt: TGTGACAGCAGCCAAGAGGTTGGTCTCGAGCAGTACTTC; CDR3aa: CDSSQEVGLEQYF
j_gene: TRBJ2-4; abundance: -; v_gene: TRBV30; d_gene: -; CDR3nt: TGTGCCTGGAGCCCCGAGTCAAGGCTTCAGTACTTC; CDR3aa: CAWSPESRLQYF
j_gene: TRBJ2-4; abundance: few; v_gene: TRBV7-3; d_gene: -; CDR3nt: TGTGCCAGCAGCTTGGGCGGGTTTGAGGACATTCAGTACTTC; CDR3aa: CASSLGGFEDIQYF
j_gene: TRBJ1-2; abundance: few; v_gene: TRBV10-2; d_gene: -; CDR3nt: TGCGCCAGCAGTGAGTCGACTGATGGCTACACCTTC; CDR3aa: CASSESTDGYTF
j_gene: TRBJ2-3; abundance: few; v_gene: TRBV6-2/TRBV6-3; d_gene: -; CDR3nt: TGTGCCAGCAGTTACGGGCTCTCAGGGCTGTATTTT; CDR3aa: CASSYGLSGLYF
j_gene: TRBJ2-3; abundance: -; v_gene: TRBV20-1; d_gene: TRBD2; CDR3nt: TGCAGTGCTAGACTAGCGGGGAGCACAGATACGCAGTATTTT; CDR3aa: CSARLAGSTDTQYF
j_gene: TRBJ1-4; abundance: few; v_gene: TRBV12-3/TRBV12-4; d_gene: -; CDR3nt: TGTGCCAGCAGTTTAGGGGGACGTAGTAATGAAAAACTGTTTTTT; CDR3aa: CASSLGGRSNEKLFF
j_gene: TRBJ2-1; abundance: many; v_gene: TRBV11-2; d_gene: TRBD1; CDR3nt: TGTGCCAGCAGCTTAGGGACAGGGGTCTACAATGAGCAGTTCTTC; CDR3aa: CASSLGTGVYNEQFF
j_gene: TRBJ1-6; abundance: -; v_gene: TRBV11-2; d_gene: -; CDR3nt: TGCGCCAGCAGCGACTCGCGAAGGGTCAACTCACCCCTCCACTTT; CDR3aa: CASSDSRRVNSPLHF
j_gene: TRBJ1-2; abundance: -; v_gene: TRBV12-3/TRBV12-4; d_gene: -; CDR3nt: TGTGCCAGCACCCGGGCCCACTATGGCTACACCTTC; CDR3aa: CASTRAHYGYTF
j_gene: TRBJ2-1; abundance: few; v_gene: TRBV6-6; d_gene: -; CDR3nt: TGTGCCAGCAGTCCCGAACAGGGAAACCACCGGTACAATGAGCAGTTCTTC; CDR3aa: CASSPEQGNHRYNEQFF
j_gene: TRBJ1-1; abundance: -; v_gene: TRBV11-2; d_gene: -; CDR3nt: TGTGCCAGCAGCTTATTCGGGGCGAACACTGAAGCTTTCTTT; CDR3aa: CASSLFGANTEAFF
j_gene: TRBJ2-3; abundance: many; v_gene: TRBV11-3; d_gene: -; CDR3nt: TGTGCCAGCAGCAAAGGGGCAGATACGCAGTATTTT; CDR3aa: CASSKGADTQYF
j_gene: TRBJ2-2; abundance: many; v_gene: TRBV7-8; d_gene: -; CDR3nt: TGTGCCAGCAGCTTAGGGCGGCGGGAGAACACCGGGGAGCTGTTTTTT; CDR3aa: CASSLGRRENTGELFF
j_gene: TRBJ1-5; abundance: many; v_gene: TRBV4-3; d_gene: -; CDR3nt: TGCGCCAGCAGCCCCAGGGGACGTCAGCCCCAGCATTTT; CDR3aa: CASSPRGRQPQHF
j_gene: TRBJ2-3; abundance: few; v_gene: TRBV11-2; d_gene: TRBD2; CDR3nt: TGTGCCAACAGCTTGGGCGGGAGGAGGGCAGATACGCAGTATTTT; CDR3aa: CANSLGGRRADTQYF
j_gene: TRBJ2-5; abundance: -; v_gene: TRBV29-1; d_gene: -; CDR3nt: TGCAGCGCCGGCCCCGGCGGGGAGACCCAGTACTTC; CDR3aa: CSAGPGGETQYF
j_gene: TRBJ2-4; abundance: many; v_gene: TRBV6-1; d_gene: -; CDR3nt: TGTGCCAGCAGTGAAGGTGGCGGGAACATTCAGTACTTC; CDR3aa: CASSEGGGNIQYF
j_gene: TRBJ2-2; abundance: -; v_gene: TRBV4-2; d_gene: -; CDR3nt: TGTGTCAGCAGCCAAAAAATGGGCTTCAACGCCGTGGAGCTGTTTTTT; CDR3aa: CVSSQKMGFNAVELFF
j_gene: TRBJ2-7; abundance: few; v_gene: TRBV4-1; d_gene: -; CDR3nt: TGCGCCAGCAGCCAAGATCCCGTCTCCGGACAGCACGAGCAGTACTTC; CDR3aa: CASSQDPVSGQHEQYF
j_gene: TRBJ1-4; abundance: many; v_gene: TRBV12-3/TRBV12-4; d_gene: TRBD1; CDR3nt: TGTGCCAGCAGCCAACAGGGGGGAGAGGAAAAACTGTTTTTT; CDR3aa: CASSQQGGEEKLFF
j_gene: TRBJ2-2; abundance: -; v_gene: TRBV28; d_gene: -; CDR3nt: TGTGCCAGCAGTTTCTGGGGGAGCACCGGGGAGCTGTTTTTT; CDR3aa: CASSFWGSTGELFF
j_gene: TRBJ2-7; abundance: few; v_gene: TRBV6-2/TRBV6-3; d_gene: -; CDR3nt: TGTGCCAGCAGTTACTCCCCAGCCTCCTACGAGCAGTACTTC; CDR3aa: CASSYSPASYEQYF
j_gene: TRBJ2-1; abundance: -; v_gene: TRBV11-2; d_gene: -; CDR3nt: TGTGTCAGCGCTCGGACCGGGGCCACCTCCTACAATGAGCAGTTCTTC; CDR3aa: CVSARTGATSYNEQFF
j_gene: TRBJ2-1; abundance: many; v_gene: TRBV4-2; d_gene: -; CDR3nt: TGTGCCAGCAGCTCCTCCGGGACCCAATATCCACTCTTC; CDR3aa: CASSSSGTQYPLF
j_gene: TRBJ1-5; abundance: -; v_gene: TRBV6-2/TRBV6-3; d_gene: -; CDR3nt: TGTGCCAGCAGTTCACTCTCTCAGCCCCAGCATTTT; CDR3aa: CASSSLSQPQHF
j_gene: TRBJ1-2; abundance: -; v_gene: TRBV28; d_gene: -; CDR3nt: TGTGCCAGCAGTCCTCCGGGACCATATGGCTACACCTTC; CDR3aa: CASSPPGPYGYTF
j_gene: TRBJ2-4; abundance: many; v_gene: TRBV11-2; d_gene: TRBD2; CDR3nt: TGTGCCAGCAGCTTAGATCCCGTTCCTAGCGGGAGTTGGGACATTCAGTACTTC; CDR3aa: CASSLDPVPSGSWDIQYF
j_gene: TRBJ1-4; abundance: many; v_gene: TRBV6-1; d_gene: -; CDR3nt: TGTGCCAGCAGTGAATTTTTGCCGGGACTCGAAAGAAAACTGTTTTTT; CDR3aa: CASSEFLPGLERKLFF
j_gene: TRBJ2-1; abundance: many; v_gene: TRBV5-4; d_gene: -; CDR3nt: TGTGCCAGCAGCTTCTTAGTCAGCTCCTACAATGAGCAGTTCTTC; CDR3aa: CASSFLVSSYNEQFF
j_gene: TRBJ2-7; abundance: -; v_gene: TRBV12-3/TRBV12-4; d_gene: -; CDR3nt: -; CDR3aa: CASSWASGSTYEHYF
j_gene: TRBJ2-3; abundance: -; v_gene: TRBV4-2; d_gene: -; CDR3nt: TGTGCCAGCAGCCAAGATTGGGGGGCGCCGACAGATACGCAGTATTTT; CDR3aa: CASSQDWGAPTDTQYF
j_gene: TRBJ2-1; abundance: once; v_gene: TRBV5-6; d_gene: TRBD1; CDR3nt: TGTGCCAGCAGCTTCCGACAGGGGGCCTACAATGAGCAGCTCTTC; CDR3aa: CASSFRQGAYNEQLF
j_gene: TRBJ2-2; abundance: -; v_gene: TRBV12-3/TRBV12-4; d_gene: -; CDR3nt: TGTGCCAGCCGGGGGTGTGTCACGAACACCGGGGGACTGTTTTTT; CDR3aa: CASRGCVTNTGGLFF
j_gene: TRBJ2-7; abundance: -; v_gene: TRBV4-1; d_gene: TRBD1; CDR3nt: TGCGCCAGCAACCAAGCAAAACAGGGGCAATACGAGCAGTACTTC; CDR3aa: CASNQAKQGQYEQYF